The sequence of this T cell receptor beta chain was determined in a study of response to subunit inactivated influenza vaccine. Findings of the study overall: Seasonal influenza vaccination, on each occasion, was suggested by the authors to recruit few new T cells.

This clonotype was seen a handful of times. Its antigen is unidentified. CDR1 DFQATT and CDR2 SNEGSKA come from the germline V gene (reference sequence). The CDR3 sequence is 13 residues long. Trimming removed 3 bases from V and 2 bases from J, with 11 bases in between. A single record per CDR3 protein comes from TCRdb applying MiXCR to the RT-PCR reads. The sample holds around 520,000 distinct CDR3 sequences, roughly 23% seen once. This sequence originates from a man over 45 who received an inactivated influenza vaccine. Sequencing used CD4+ T cells sorted from PBMCs, obtained approximately 5 days after vaccination. This chain connects TRBV20-1 to TRBJ2-7, with D uncertain. The chain's CDR3 is CSASGSSPYEQYF. CDR3 DNA: TGCAGTGCTAGTGGCAGTTCACCCTACGAGCAGTACTTC.